Listed below are T cell receptor beta chains from one sample, sequenced in a study of OX40 agonist ivuxolimab in advanced cancers. Some clones are missing from TCRdb's copy, which holds only in-frame ones; the method was immunoSEQ multiplex PCR. The profile covers approximately 61,000 clones, with about 90% appearing a single time and around 1.8% taken by the ten largest. Specimen: CD4+ or CD8+ T cells sorted from blood, collected in a trial of the OX40 agonist ivuxolimab. All receptors come from an adult with an advanced solid tumor such as melanoma, head and neck, liver or kidney cancer. The CDR3 runs from the conserved cysteine through the conserved F or W. The D gene is left open where the match is weak. Clone size is given for some rows only: seen once, a few or many times, or a class if the clone is expanded.

v_gene,d_gene,j_gene,abundance,CDR3nt,CDR3aa
TRBV6-6,TRBD1,TRBJ1-2,.,TGTGCCAGCAGTTACTCCGACAGGGGGATGAGTGGCTACACCTTC,CASSYSDRGMSGYTF
TRBV13,.,TRBJ2-7,.,TGTGCCAGCAGCTTTGGATACAGGGACGAGCAGTACTTC,CASSFGYRDEQYF
TRBV15,.,TRBJ1-6,.,TGTGCCACCAGCAGAGATGGGAATTCACCCCTCCACTTT,CATSRDGNSPLHF
TRBV6-6,.,TRBJ2-3,.,TGTGCCAGCAGTTACCGCACAGATACGCAGTATTTT,CASSYRTDTQYF
TRBV5-5,TRBD1,TRBJ1-6,.,TGTGCCAGCAGCTTGGGAGGACCTAACAGGGGTAGTTCACCCCTCCACTTT,CASSLGGPNRGSSPLHF
TRBV5-5,.,TRBJ1-2,.,TGTGCCAGCGGGGATTTAGGAGGAGGCTACACCTTC,CASGDLGGGYTF
TRBV1,.,TRBJ2-3,few,TGCACCAGCAGCCGAAGAAGCACAGATACGCAGTATTTT,CTSSRRSTDTQYF
TRBV7-2,TRBD2,TRBJ2-7,.,TGTGCCAGCAGCTTAGTTGGGCTAGCGGACTCCTACGAGCAGTACTTC,CASSLVGLADSYEQYF
TRBV19,.,TRBJ1-2,.,TGTGCCAGTAACCCAAACCGGGACCGGACTAACTATGGCTACACCTTC,CASNPNRDRTNYGYTF
TRBV6-6,TRBD1,TRBJ2-2,.,TGTGCCAGCAGTTACACTCCGGGACAGGGTGGCGGGGAGCTGTTTTTT,CASSYTPGQGGGELFF
TRBV2,.,TRBJ1-2,.,TGTGCCAGCGTGGACCCCCATGCCCTAAACTATGGCTACACCTTC,CASVDPHALNYGYTF
TRBV11-2,TRBD1,TRBJ1-1,.,TGTGCCAGCAGCTGGACAGGGGGCACTGAAGCTTTCTTT,CASSWTGGTEAFF
TRBV18,TRBD1,TRBJ2-5,.,TGTGCCAGCTCACCTCTAATACAGGGGAAAGAGACCCAGTACTTC,CASSPLIQGKETQYF
TRBV30,.,TRBJ2-6,.,TGTGCCTACAGCTCCTCTGGGGCCAACGTCCTGACTTTC,CAYSSSGANVLTF
TRBV30,.,TRBJ1-1,.,TGTGCCTGGAGTCCCGACAGTTTGAACACTGAAGCTTTCTTT,CAWSPDSLNTEAFF
TRBV7-9,.,TRBJ1-6,.,TGTGCCAGCAGCTTAGCGCAAGACAGAAATTCACCCCTCCACTTT,CASSLAQDRNSPLHF
TRBV10-3,.,TRBJ2-7,.,TGTGCCATCAGTGAGGTGGGGGGATACGAGCAGTACTTC,CAISEVGGYEQYF
TRBV7-3,.,TRBJ2-1,.,TGTGCCAGCAGCTACGATCCTAGTGCTGAGCAGTTCTTC,CASSYDPSAEQFF
TRBV7-2,.,TRBJ1-4,.,TGTGCCAGCAGCCCCCGGCGGGACGAAGGAAAACTGTTTTTT,CASSPRRDEGKLFF
TRBV11-2,.,TRBJ2-7,.,TGTGCCAGCAGCTTAACGACACGTGCCGACTACGAGCAGTACTTC,CASSLTTRADYEQYF
TRBV10-1,.,TRBJ2-5,.,TGCGCCAGCAGCCCTAGCGATCCCCAAGAGACCCAGTACTTC,CASSPSDPQETQYF
TRBV5-6,.,TRBJ1-2,.,TGTGCCAGCAGCCGGGTTGGGTATGGCTACACCTTC,CASSRVGYGYTF
TRBV28,TRBD1,TRBJ1-2,.,TGTGCCAGCAGTCACGATGACAGGGGGCGTAACTATGGCTACACCTTC,CASSHDDRGRNYGYTF
TRBV6-6,.,TRBJ1-4,.,TGTGCCAGCAGCCCGACAGCAACTAATGAAAAACTGTTTTTT,CASSPTATNEKLFF
TRBV4-1,TRBD2,TRBJ2-5,once,TGCGCCAGCAGCCCACGAAGGCGACTAGCGGGGTTCCAAGAGACCCAGTACTTC,CASSPRRRLAGFQETQYF
TRBV20-1,.,TRBJ2-5,.,TGCACCCAGGGTTGGGAGACCCAGTACTTC,CTQGWETQYF
TRBV6-5,.,TRBJ1-2,.,TGTGCCAGCAGTACAGCCGGAGGGAGAGTTGGTGCCACCTTC,CASSTAGGRVGATF
TRBV9,.,TRBJ1-4,.,TGTGCCAGCAGCGTTGGGGCAGGCGGCGAAAAACTGTTTTTT,CASSVGAGGEKLFF
TRBV4-1,.,TRBJ1-2,few,TGCGCCAGCAGCCCCTTGGTGGGGGGGATAATAGGTGACTATGGCTACACCTTC,CASSPLVGGIIGDYGYTF
TRBV18,.,TRBJ2-1,.,TGTGCCAGCTCACCAAGGGACCGCTACAATGAGCAGTTCTTC,CASSPRDRYNEQFF
TRBV6-1,.,TRBJ1-4,.,TGTGCCAGCAGTGATGTTTGGGGATCGGATGAAAAACTGTTTTTT,CASSDVWGSDEKLFF
TRBV28,.,TRBJ1-1,.,TGTGCCAGCAGTTTGGGGGTAAGCACTGAAGCTTTCTTT,CASSLGVSTEAFF
TRBV6-6,TRBD2,TRBJ2-1,few,TGTGCCAGCAGTTACTCGACTAGCGGCTACAATGAGCAGTTCTTC,CASSYSTSGYNEQFF
TRBV7-6,.,TRBJ1-5,once,TGTGCCAGCAGCTTAGAACCGGGGGCGAAGAGTCAGCCCCAGCATTTT,CASSLEPGAKSQPQHF
TRBV5-1,TRBD1,TRBJ2-7,.,TGCGCCAGCAGCCTCATCGGACAGGCCTACGAGCAGTACTTC,CASSLIGQAYEQYF
TRBV7-9,.,TRBJ2-6,.,TGTGCCAGCAGCTCCCAGACGGAGAGCTCTGGGGCCAACGTCCTGACTTTC,CASSSQTESSGANVLTF
TRBV6-5,.,TRBJ1-2,.,TGTGCCAGCTACGGGGAGGGAGTGTATGGCTACACCTTC,CASYGEGVYGYTF
TRBV2,TRBD1,TRBJ1-2,.,TGTGCCAGCAGTGAAGATTCGGGACAGGGGAACTATGGCTACACCTTC,CASSEDSGQGNYGYTF
TRBV15,.,TRBJ2-3,.,TGTGCCACCAGCAGAGGGGTACAGGGCACGAACAGCACAGATACGCAGTATTTT,CATSRGVQGTNSTDTQYF
TRBV29-1,.,TRBJ2-1,.,TGCAGTGCCAATTCGGTGAACAATGAGCAGTTCTTC,CSANSVNNEQFF
TRBV6-6,.,TRBJ1-1,.,TGTGCCAGCAGTTACTCGACGGGGCACACTGAAGCTTTCTTT,CASSYSTGHTEAFF
TRBV6-6,TRBD2,TRBJ2-1,once,TGTGCCAGCAGTTACTCACTAGCGGTAGACAATGAGCAGTTCTTC,CASSYSLAVDNEQFF